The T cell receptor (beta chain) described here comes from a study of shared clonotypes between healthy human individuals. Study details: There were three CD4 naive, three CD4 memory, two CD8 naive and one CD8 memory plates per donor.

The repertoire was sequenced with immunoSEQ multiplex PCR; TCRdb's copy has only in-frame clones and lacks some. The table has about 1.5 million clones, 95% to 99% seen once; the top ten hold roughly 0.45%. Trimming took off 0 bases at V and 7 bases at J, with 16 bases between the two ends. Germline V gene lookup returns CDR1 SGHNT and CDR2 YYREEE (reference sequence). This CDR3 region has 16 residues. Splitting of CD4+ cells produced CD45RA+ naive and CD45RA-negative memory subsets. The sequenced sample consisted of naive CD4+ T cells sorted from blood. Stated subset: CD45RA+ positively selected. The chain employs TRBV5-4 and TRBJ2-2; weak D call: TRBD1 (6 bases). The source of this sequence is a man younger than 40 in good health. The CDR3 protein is CASSLAAGDWNGELFF. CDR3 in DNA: TGTGCCAGCAGCTTGGCGGCAGGGGATTGGAACGGGGAGCTGTTTTTT.